This T cell receptor (beta chain) was sequenced for a study of CD8+ T cells in alopecia areata (dated by TCRdb to 2016 to 2018). Describing the broader study: The treated patients took part in an open-label pilot trial in which moderate-to-severe alopecia areata was treated with oral tofacitinib at 5 to 10 mg twice daily. Tofacitinib was given for 6 to 18 months, followed by 6 months of follow-up off drug to assess delayed response and recurrence. The study used high-throughput TCRbeta sequencing to examine T cell clonal expansion in alopecia areata, in both the C3H/HeJ mouse model and human patients. In humans, TCRbeta sequencing was performed on scalp tissue and on sorted CD4+ and CD8+ peripheral blood T cells from healthy controls and from patients with patchy or totalis/universalis alopecia areata. Biopsies were taken from tofacitinib-treated patients at baseline and again at 4 and 24 weeks into treatment, and several of those patients also had a later scalp biopsy. Clonality in the scalp was compared among normal scalp (n=4), patchy alopecia areata scalp (n=8), and alopecia totalis/universalis scalp (n=8). RNA was obtained with the PAXgene miRNA kit for fixed scalp, the miRNeasy kit for PBMCs, and the RNeasy kit for mouse skin. TCRbeta CDR3 regions were amplified by immunoSEQ multiplex PCR using 35 Vbeta forward and 13 Jbeta reverse primers. General findings and caveats noted by the study authors: Lesional scalp, especially in alopecia totalis/universalis, showed higher clonality and more expanded CD8+ clones than normal scalp, suggesting antigenic drive. Unlike mouse skin, where gammadelta T cells dominate, normal human skin contains resident alphabeta T cells that get sequenced too, which complicates analysis of the scalp TCR repertoire. Shared TCR sequences between patients were less evident than in mice, which may be partly attributable to HLA diversity in the patient population.

The CDR3 holds 13 amino acids from the cysteine to the phenylalanine. CDR3 DNA only is kept here, 39 bases in frame from base 1. For CDR1 and CDR2, the germline V gene lists MNHNS and SASEGT. Unmatched junction bases come to 7, with V trimmed by 10 bases and J by 3 bases. Comments on this clone: Its antigen target is currently unknown. Nothing much larger sits one base from this clone, and base qualities are not available.

Libraries came from the immunoSEQ multiplex PCR assay. RNA was extracted from all samples and reverse transcribed into cDNA as template for TCR sequencing. First-strand cDNA was synthesized using SuperScript III with a 2:1 mix of oligo-dT and random hexamers. A synthetic immune receptor repertoire was used to gauge amplification bias, and whatever bias remained was removed computationally. In the paper's pipeline: Raw reads were preprocessed to remove errors, and CDR3 was defined by IMGT conventions from the conserved cysteine to phenylalanine. To get clonality, Shannon entropy was normalized by log2 of the number of productive unique TCRs and the result was subtracted from 1. CD4 or CD8 identity of scalp clones was inferred by cross-referencing scalp TCRbeta sequences with sorted blood CD4 and CD8 repertoires. This is the immuneACCESS table as TCRdb keeps it, with only in-frame sequences that have V and J called. A part of the clones is gone; compared with another copy, unresolved V genes explain less than half, and the rest is unexplained. Clonal size and the V and J genes are those of that table, whereas D and trimming came from the DNA. This sample holds roughly 130,000 clones; roughly 61% were observed only once. The ten biggest clones cover less than 5.5% of the sample.

The time point label on this specimen signifies: baseline before oral tofacitinib. Lesional scalp punch biopsies and peripheral blood were obtained from alopecia areata patients. PBMCs were isolated by density centrifugation and stained for CD3, CD4 and CD8, after which CD4+ and CD8+ T cells were sorted on a FACSAria. Sequencing was performed on CD4+ T cells sorted from blood, taken at week 0. This receptor was obtained from a human donor with alopecia areata. This sequence uses TRBV6-1 and TRBJ2-3, with 7 bases matching TRBD1. The CDR3 protein is CATQGVGTDTQYF. DNA sequence: TGTGCCACCCAGGGGGTAGGGACAGATACGCAGTATTTT.